A selection of T cell receptor beta chains follows, all from one sample in a study of identical twins. TCRdb recomputed calls from the 5' RACE reads with MiXCR, one row per CDR3 protein. The table includes about 530,000 distinct CDR3 sequences, around 22% detected once. These records were also assigned to another study, of yellow fever vaccine responses in identical twins.

Sequences were obtained from CD4+ T cells sorted from blood. The receptors stem from a woman under 30 in good health. Both conserved end residues are part of each CDR3. The D gene is left open where the match is weak. Part of the rows lack a size; the others show once, few, many or a class for expanded clones.

TRBJ2-1 TRBV20-1 few TRBD2 TGCAGTGCTCCCCCACTAGCGGGAGGTTACAATGAGCAGTTCTTC CSAPPLAGGYNEQFF
TRBJ2-3 TRBV12-3/TRBV12-4 few - - CASSFRAGQYF
TRBJ1-2 TRBV12-3/TRBV12-4 - - TGTGCCAGCAGTTTTGGGCAGGGCAACGGCTACACCTTC CASSFGQGNGYTF
TRBJ1-1 TRBV5-1 few TRBD1 TGCGCCAGCAGCCCGGGGACAGGAAATTTTAACACTGAAGCTTTCTTT CASSPGTGNFNTEAFF
TRBJ1-5 TRBV7-2 few - TGTGCCAGCAGCAATACAGGGAGCAATCAGCCCCAGCATTTT CASSNTGSNQPQHF
TRBJ1-3 TRBV20-1 - - TGCAGTGCTAGACCAGCGTCTGGAAACACCATATATTTT CSARPASGNTIYF
TRBJ2-2 TRBV11-2 - TRBD2 TGTGCCAGCAGCTTAGTGGTCTGGTCTAGCGGGAGTGGGACCGGGGAGCTGTTTTTT CASSLVVWSSGSGTGELFF
TRBJ2-7 TRBV5-1 - - TGCGCCAGCACCGGGGCAGGGGTCTACGAGCAGTACTTC CASTGAGVYEQYF
TRBJ1-4 TRBV6-2/TRBV6-3 - - TGTGCCAGCAGTTACCCGAGACAGGCCCTTAATGAAAAACTGTTTTTT CASSYPRQALNEKLFF
TRBJ2-6 TRBV7-9 - TRBD1 TGTGCCAGCAGCTCGGGACAGGGGACATCTGGGGCCAACGTCCTGACTTTC CASSSGQGTSGANVLTF
TRBJ2-1 TRBV29-1 - - TGCAGCCACCGACAGTTTAACAATGAGCAGTTCTTC CSHRQFNNEQFF
TRBJ2-3 TRBV4-2 - TRBD2 TGTGCCAGCAGCCCCGGGACTACTCCAGATACGCAGTATTTT CASSPGTTPDTQYF
TRBJ2-1 TRBV29-1 - TRBD2 TGCAGCGTTGCGACTAGCGGGCCTTACAATGAGCAGTTCTTC CSVATSGPYNEQFF
TRBJ2-1 TRBV20-1 few TRBD2 TGCAGTGCTATCCGGACTAGCCAGTCTGAGCAGTTCTTC CSAIRTSQSEQFF
TRBJ2-1 TRBV20-1 - - TGCAGTGCTAGACATCCAGGGTCTAATCGCAATGAGCAGTTCTTC CSARHPGSNRNEQFF
TRBJ2-7 TRBV5-1 - TRBD1 TGCGCCAGCAGCCTCCCGACAGGGGTTGACTACGAGCAGTACTTC CASSLPTGVDYEQYF
TRBJ1-5 TRBV20-1 - - TGCAGTGCTAGAGAGGAGGGGAATCAGCCCCAGCATTTT CSAREEGNQPQHF
TRBJ2-6 TRBV6-1 - - TGTGCCAGCAGTCCCTCTTGGGGGGCCAACGTCCTGACTTTC CASSPSWGANVLTF